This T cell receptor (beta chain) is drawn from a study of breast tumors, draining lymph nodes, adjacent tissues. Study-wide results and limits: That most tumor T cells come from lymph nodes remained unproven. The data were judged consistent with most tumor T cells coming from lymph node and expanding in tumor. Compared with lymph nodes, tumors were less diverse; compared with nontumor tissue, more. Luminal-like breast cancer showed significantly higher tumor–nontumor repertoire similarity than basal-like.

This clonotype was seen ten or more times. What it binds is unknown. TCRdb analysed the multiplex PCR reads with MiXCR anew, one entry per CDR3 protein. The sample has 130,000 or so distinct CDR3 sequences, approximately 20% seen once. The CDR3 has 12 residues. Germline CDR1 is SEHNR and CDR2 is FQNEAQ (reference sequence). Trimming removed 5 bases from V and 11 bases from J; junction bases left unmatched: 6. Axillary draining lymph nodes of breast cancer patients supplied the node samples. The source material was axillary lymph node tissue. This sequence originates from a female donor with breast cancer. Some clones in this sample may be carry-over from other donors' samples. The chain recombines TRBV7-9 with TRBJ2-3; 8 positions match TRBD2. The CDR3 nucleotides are TGTGCCAGCAGCCCCCGACTAGCGAGGCAGTATTTT. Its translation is CASSPRLARQYF.